The next 5 T cell receptor beta chains were all read from a single sample in a study of regulatory T cells in long-lasting Graves disease. With iRepertoire HTBI primers and Arm-PCR of CDR3 regions, TCR beta libraries were built. TCRdb recomputed calls from the multiplex PCR reads with MiXCR, one row per CDR3 protein. The data show hundreds of thousands of distinct CDR3 sequences, about 15% seen once. Time point in this sample: newly diagnosed GD, antithyroid drugs for less than 3 months. PBMCs provided the RNA from which the TCR library was made. These data also featured in a second study, about T cells in Graves' hyperthyroidism and ophthalmopathy.

The sample was peripheral blood mononuclear cells (PBMCs), taken at new diagnosis, from a patient treated with antithyroid drugs. All receptors come from a middle-aged woman with Graves disease.

V and J are TRBV2 and TRBJ2-7; TRBD1 matches at 7 bases. Germline values: CDR1 SNHLY, CDR2 FYNNEI. With 10 bases clipped from V and 6 bases from J, the junction kept 9 bases outside the gene matches. The length of the CDR3 is 12 residues. CDR3 residues: CATIGTEGEQYF. The CDR3 region has the DNA TGTGCCACCATAGGGACAGAGGGCGAGCAGTACTTC. Together with reference TRBV2 and TRBJ2-7, the CDR3 gives the full variable domain: EPEVTQTPSHQVTQMGQEVILRCVPISNHLYFYWYRQILGQKVEFLVSFYNNEISEKSEIFDDQFSVERPDGSNFTLKIRSTKLEDSAMYFCATIGTEGEQYFGPGTRLTVT.

There are a few counts of this clonotype. The genes are TRBV6-1 and TRBJ2-2; 10 bases align to TRBD1. The CDR3 totals 14 residues. V was pared by 9 bases and J by 5 bases, with 6 bases of the junction left unmatched. Germline V gene lookup returns CDR1 MNHNS and CDR2 SASEGT. The CDR3 DNA reads as TGTGCCAGTGCCGGGACAGGGGAGACCGGGGAGCTGTTTTTT. It specifies CASAGTGETGELFF.

This clonotype came up a few times. The V call is TRBV5-1, the J call TRBJ2-1; tentative D call: TRBD2 (5 bases). CDR1 and CDR2 (germline): SGHRS, YFSETQ. The V end was cut by 0 bases, the J end by 3 bases, with 10 bases between. This CDR3 has 15 amino acids. The CDR3 reads CASSLDGGGYNEQFF. The CDR3 coding sequence is TGCGCCAGCAGCTTGGATGGCGGAGGCTACAATGAGCAGTTCTTC.

The rearrangement links TRBV4-1 to TRBJ2-3, with D possibly matching TRBD1 (5 bases). Per the germline V gene, CDR1 is MGHRA and CDR2 is YSYEKL. The CDR3 has 14 residues. V shed 2 bases and J shed 5 bases, with 11 bases lying between them. The DNA of the CDR3 is TGCGCCAGCAGCCAAAAGGGGCTACAAGATACGCAGTATTTT. Protein sequence: CASSQKGLQDTQYF.

This clonotype was seen ten or more times. The chain links TRBV3-1 to TRBJ1-1, with TRBD1 matching 7 bases. The CDR3 sequence is 13 residues long. Germline CDR1 reads LGHDT; CDR2 reads YNNKEL (reference sequence). V dropped 1 base and J dropped 6; count of bases not matched to a gene: 2. DNA for the CDR3: TGTGCCAGCAGCCAAGGGACAGGCGCTGAAGCTTTCTTT. Its protein product is CASSQGTGAEAFF.